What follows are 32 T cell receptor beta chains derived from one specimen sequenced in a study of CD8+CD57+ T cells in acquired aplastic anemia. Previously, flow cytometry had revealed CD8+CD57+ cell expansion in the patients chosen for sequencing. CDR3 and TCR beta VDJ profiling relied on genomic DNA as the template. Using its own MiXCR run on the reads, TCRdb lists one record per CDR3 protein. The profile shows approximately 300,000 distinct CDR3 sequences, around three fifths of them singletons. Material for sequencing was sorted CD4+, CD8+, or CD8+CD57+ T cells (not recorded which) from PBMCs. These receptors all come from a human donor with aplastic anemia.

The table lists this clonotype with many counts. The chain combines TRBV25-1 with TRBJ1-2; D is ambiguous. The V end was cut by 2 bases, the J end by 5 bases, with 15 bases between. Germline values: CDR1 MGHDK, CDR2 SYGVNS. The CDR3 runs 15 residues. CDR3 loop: CASSEGGGRAYGYTF. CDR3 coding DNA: TGTGCCAGCAGTGAAGGAGGAGGGAGGGCATATGGCTACACCTTC.

Here the CDR3 DNA reads TGTGCCACCAGTGACTCGGGACTCCACGAGCAGTACTTC. This codes for CATSDSGLHEQYF. The chain is built from TRBV24-1 and TRBJ2-7; D perhaps matches TRBD2 (6 bases). This CDR3 region has 13 residues. The V gene's germline CDR1 is KGHDR and CDR2 SFDVKD. Trimming shortened V by 4 bases and J by 5 bases, and 11 bases separated the two germline ends.

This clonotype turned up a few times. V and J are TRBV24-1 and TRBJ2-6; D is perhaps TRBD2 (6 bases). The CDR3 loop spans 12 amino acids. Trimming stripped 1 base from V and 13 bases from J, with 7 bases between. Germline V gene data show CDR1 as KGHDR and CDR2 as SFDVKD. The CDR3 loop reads CATSDFGGVLTF. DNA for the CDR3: TGTGCCACCAGTGATTTTGGAGGGGTCCTGACTTTC.

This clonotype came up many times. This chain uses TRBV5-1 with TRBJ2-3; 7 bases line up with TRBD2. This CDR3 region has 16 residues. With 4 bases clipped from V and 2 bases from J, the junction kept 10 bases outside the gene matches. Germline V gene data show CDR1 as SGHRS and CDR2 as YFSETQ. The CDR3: CASSDPSRGNTDTQYF. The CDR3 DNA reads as TGCGCCAGCAGCGATCCCTCGCGGGGGAACACAGATACGCAGTATTTT.

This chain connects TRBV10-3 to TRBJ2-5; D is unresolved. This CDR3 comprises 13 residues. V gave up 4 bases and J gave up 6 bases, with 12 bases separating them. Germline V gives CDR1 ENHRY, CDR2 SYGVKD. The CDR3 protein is CAISGAAEKTQYF. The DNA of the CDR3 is TGTGCCATCAGTGGGGCTGCGGAGAAGACCCAGTACTTC.

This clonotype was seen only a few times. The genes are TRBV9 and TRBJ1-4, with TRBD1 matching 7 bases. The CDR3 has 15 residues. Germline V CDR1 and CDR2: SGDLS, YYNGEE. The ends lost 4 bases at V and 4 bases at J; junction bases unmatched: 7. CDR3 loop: CASSPRTGVNEKLFF. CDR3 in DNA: TGTGCCAGCAGCCCTCGGACAGGAGTTAATGAAAAACTGTTTTTT.

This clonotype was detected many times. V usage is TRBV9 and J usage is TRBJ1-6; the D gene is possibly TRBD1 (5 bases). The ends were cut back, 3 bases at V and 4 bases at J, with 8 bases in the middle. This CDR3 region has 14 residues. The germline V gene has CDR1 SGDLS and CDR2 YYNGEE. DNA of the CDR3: TGTGCCAGCAGCGCGGGACGGTATAATTCACCCCTCCACTTT. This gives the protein CASSAGRYNSPLHF.

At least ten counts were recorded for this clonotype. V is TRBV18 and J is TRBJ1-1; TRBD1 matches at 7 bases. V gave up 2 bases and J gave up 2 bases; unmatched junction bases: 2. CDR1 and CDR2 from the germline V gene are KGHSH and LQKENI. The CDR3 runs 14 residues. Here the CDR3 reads CASSPDRVNTEAFF. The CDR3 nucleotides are TGTGCCAGCTCACCAGACAGGGTTAACACTGAAGCTTTCTTT.

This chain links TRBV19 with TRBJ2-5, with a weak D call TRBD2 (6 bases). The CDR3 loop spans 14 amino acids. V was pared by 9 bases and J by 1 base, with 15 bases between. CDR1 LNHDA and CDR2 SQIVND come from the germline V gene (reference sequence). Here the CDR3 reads CASRGRGGQETQYF. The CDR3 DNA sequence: TGTGCCAGCCGAGGGCGGGGTGGCCAAGAGACCCAGTACTTC.

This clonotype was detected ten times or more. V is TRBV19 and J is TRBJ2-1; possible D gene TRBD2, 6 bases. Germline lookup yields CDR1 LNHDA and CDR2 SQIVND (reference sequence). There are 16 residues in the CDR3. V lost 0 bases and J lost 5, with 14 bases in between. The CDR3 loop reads CASSIDRSGRDNEQFF. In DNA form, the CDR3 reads TGTGCCAGTAGTATAGATAGGAGCGGGCGAGACAATGAGCAGTTCTTC.

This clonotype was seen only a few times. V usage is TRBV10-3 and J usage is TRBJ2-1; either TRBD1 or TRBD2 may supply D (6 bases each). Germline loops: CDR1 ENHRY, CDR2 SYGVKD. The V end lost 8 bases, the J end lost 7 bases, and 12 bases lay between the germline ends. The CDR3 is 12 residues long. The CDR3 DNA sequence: TGTGCCATCGGCCGGAGGGGGAATGAGCAGTTCTTC. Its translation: CAIGRRGNEQFF.

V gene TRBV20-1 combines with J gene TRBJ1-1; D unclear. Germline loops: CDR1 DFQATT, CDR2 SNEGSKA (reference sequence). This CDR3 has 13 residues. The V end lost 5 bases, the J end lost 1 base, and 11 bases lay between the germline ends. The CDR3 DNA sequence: TGCAGTGCTGTAGCGGGAGGGAACACTGAAGCTTTCTTT. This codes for CSAVAGGNTEAFF.

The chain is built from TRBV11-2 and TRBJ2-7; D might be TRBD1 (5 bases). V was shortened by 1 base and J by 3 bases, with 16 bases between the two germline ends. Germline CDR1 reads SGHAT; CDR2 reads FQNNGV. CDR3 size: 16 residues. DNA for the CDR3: TGTGCCAGCAGCTTAGTAACTGTCGAGACAGACTACGAGCAGTACTTC. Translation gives CASSLVTVETDYEQYF.

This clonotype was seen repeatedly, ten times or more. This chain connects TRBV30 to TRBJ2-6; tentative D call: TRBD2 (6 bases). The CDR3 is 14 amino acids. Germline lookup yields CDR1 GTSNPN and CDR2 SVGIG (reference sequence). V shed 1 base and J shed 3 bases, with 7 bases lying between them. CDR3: CAWSGGGGANVLTF. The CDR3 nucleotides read TGTGCCTGGAGTGGGGGAGGTGGGGCCAACGTCCTGACTTTC.

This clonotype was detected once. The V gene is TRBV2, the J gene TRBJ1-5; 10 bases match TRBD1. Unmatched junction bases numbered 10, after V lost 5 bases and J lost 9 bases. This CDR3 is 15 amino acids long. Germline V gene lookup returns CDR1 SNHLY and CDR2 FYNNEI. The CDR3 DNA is TGTGCCAGCAGTTACTCGGGACAGGGGTCGGGGCCCCAGCATTTT. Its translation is CASSYSGQGSGPQHF.

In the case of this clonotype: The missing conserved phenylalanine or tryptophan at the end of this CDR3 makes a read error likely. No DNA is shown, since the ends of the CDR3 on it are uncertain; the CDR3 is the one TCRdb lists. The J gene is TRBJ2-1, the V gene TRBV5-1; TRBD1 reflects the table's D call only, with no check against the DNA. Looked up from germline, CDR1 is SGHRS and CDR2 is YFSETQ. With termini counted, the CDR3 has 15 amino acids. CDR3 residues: CASSLDTVRNNEQSL.

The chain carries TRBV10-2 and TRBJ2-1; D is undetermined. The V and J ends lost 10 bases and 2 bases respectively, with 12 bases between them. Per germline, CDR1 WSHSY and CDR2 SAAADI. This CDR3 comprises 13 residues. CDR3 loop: CATTTTPYNEQFF. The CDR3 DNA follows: TGCGCCACTACCACGACACCCTACAATGAGCAGTTCTTC.

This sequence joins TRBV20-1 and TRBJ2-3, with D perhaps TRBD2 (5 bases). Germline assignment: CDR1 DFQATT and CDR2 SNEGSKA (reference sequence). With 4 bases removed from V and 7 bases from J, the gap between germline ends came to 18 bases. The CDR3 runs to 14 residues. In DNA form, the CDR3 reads TGCAGTGCTACTGGTTACGGGAAGGAAAATACGCAGTATTTT. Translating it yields CSATGYGKENTQYF.

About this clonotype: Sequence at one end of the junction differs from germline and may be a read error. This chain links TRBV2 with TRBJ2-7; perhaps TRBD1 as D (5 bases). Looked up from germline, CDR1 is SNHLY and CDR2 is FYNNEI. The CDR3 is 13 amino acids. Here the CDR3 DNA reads TGTGCCAGCAGCCCGCAGGGATTTTACGAGCAGTGCTTC. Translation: CASSPQGFYEQCF.

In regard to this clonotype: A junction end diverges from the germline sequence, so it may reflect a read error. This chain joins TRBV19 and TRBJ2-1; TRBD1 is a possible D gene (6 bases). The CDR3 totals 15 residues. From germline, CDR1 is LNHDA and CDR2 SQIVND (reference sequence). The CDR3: CASSIISQGYNEQFF. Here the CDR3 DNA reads TGTGCTAGTAGTATAATTTCACAGGGCTACAATGAGCAGTTCTTC.

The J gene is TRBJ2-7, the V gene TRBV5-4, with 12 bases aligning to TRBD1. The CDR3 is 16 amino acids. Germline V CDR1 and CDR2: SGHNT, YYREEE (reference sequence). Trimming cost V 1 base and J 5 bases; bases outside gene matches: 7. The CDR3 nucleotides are TGTGCCAGCAGCTTGTCGGGACAGGGGGCGATGGACGAGCAGTACTTC. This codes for CASSLSGQGAMDEQYF.

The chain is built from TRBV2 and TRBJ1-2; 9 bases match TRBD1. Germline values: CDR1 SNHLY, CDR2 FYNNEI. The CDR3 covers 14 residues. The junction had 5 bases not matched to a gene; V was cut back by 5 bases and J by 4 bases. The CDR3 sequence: CASSYPGQGYGYTF. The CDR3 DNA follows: TGTGCCAGCAGTTACCCGGGACAGGGCTATGGCTACACCTTC. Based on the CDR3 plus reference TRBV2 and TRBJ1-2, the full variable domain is EPEVTQTPSHQVTQMGQEVILRCVPISNHLYFYWYRQILGQKVEFLVSFYNNEISEKSEIFDDQFSVERPDGSNFTLKIRSTKLEDSAMYFCASSYPGQGYGYTFGSGTRLTVV.

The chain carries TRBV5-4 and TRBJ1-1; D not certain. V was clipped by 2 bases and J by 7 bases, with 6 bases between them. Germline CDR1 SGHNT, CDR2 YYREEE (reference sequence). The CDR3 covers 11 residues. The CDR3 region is CASSLSGEAFF. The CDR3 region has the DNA TGTGCCAGCAGCTTAAGTGGTGAAGCTTTCTTT.

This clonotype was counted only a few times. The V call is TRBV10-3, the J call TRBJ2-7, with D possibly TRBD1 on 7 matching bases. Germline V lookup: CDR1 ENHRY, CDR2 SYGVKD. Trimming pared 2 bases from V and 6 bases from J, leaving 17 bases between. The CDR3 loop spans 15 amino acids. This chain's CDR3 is CAISEMTGRSIEQYF. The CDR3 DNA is TGTGCCATCAGTGAGATGACAGGGAGGTCTATCGAGCAGTACTTC.

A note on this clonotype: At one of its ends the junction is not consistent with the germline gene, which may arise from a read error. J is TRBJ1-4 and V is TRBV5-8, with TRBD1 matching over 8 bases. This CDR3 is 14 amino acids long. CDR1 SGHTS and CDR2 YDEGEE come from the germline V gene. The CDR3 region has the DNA TGCGCCAGCAGCTTCGGACAGGGAGTCGAAAAACTGTTTTTT. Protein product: CASSFGQGVEKLFF.

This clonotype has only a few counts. The CDR3: CASSPFGSTDTQYF. CDR3 nucleotides: TGTGCCAGCAGCCCCTTTGGTAGCACAGATACGCAGTATTTT. The chain couples TRBV9 to TRBJ2-3; unclear D gene. This CDR3 region has 14 residues. Germline-derived CDR1 and CDR2 are SGDLS and YYNGEE. The V end was cut by 4 bases, the J end by 0 bases, with 9 bases between.

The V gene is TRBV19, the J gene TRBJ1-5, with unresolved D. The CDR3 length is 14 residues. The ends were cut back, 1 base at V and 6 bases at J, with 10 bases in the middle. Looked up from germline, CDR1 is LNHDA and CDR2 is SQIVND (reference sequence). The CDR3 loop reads CASSIGRLSQPQHF. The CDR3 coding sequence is TGTGCCAGTAGTATAGGCAGGCTGAGTCAGCCCCAGCATTTT.

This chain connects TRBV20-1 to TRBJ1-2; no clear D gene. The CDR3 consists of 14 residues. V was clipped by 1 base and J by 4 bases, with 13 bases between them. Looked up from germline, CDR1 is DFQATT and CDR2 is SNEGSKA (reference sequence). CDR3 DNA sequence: TGCAGTGCTAGAGCCCCGCGGGCCTCCTATGGCTACACCTTC. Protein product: CSARAPRASYGYTF.

In DNA, the CDR3 is TGTGCCAGCAGTCCTAAAGGGAGCCACGAGCAGTACTTC. It encodes CASSPKGSHEQYF. V usage is TRBV6-5 and J usage is TRBJ2-7, with D perhaps matching TRBD2 (5 bases). Germline CDR1 is MNHEY and CDR2 is SVGAGI. Trimming stripped 5 bases from V and 5 bases from J, with 13 bases between. The CDR3 consists of 13 residues.

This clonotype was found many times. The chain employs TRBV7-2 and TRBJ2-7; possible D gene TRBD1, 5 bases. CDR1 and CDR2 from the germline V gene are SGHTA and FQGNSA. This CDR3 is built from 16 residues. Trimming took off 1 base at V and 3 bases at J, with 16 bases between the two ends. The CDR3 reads CASSLGSLQAGYEQYF. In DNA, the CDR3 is TGTGCCAGCAGCTTAGGAAGTTTACAGGCTGGCTACGAGCAGTACTTC.

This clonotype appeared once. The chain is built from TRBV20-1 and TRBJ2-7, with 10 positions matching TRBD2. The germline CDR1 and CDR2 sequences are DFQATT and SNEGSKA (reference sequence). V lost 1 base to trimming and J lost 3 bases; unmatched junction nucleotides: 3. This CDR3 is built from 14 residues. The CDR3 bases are TGCAGTGCTAGAGTACTAGCGGGAAGCTACGAGCAGTACTTC. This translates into CSARVLAGSYEQYF.

The CDR3 loop reads CATRNGSNYGYTF. Here the CDR3 DNA reads TGTGCCACGCGGAACGGCTCTAACTATGGCTACACCTTC. J is TRBJ1-2 and V is TRBV6-5; D is uncertain. V shed 10 bases and J shed 0 bases, with 12 bases lying between them. Germline V lookup: CDR1 MNHEY, CDR2 SVGAGI. CDR3 length equals 13 residues.